Listed here is a single T cell receptor beta chain. Profiling relied on immunoSEQ multiplex PCR, and the TCRdb table lists in-frame clones only, not all of them. The sample contains roughly 53,000 clones, roughly nine tenths of which appear only once. The sample comes from a study of T cell changes during pregnancy in multiple sclerosis. The CDR3 has 15 amino acids. The germline V and J ends were trimmed by 3 bases and 6 bases, with 15 bases remaining between them. Germline lookup yields CDR1 KGHSH and CDR2 LQKENI. The chain uses TRBV18 and TRBJ1-3; no firm D call. The source was CD4+ T cells from peripheral blood mononuclear cells, collected in the second trimester of pregnancy. This TCR was sampled from a female donor in good health, enrolled as a control in a pregnancy study. The chain's CDR3 is CASSPNDAAANTIYF. The CDR3 bases are TGTGCCAGCTCACCTAATGACGCTGCGGCAAACACCATATATTTT. Looking up the rest from reference TRBV18 and TRBJ1-3 gives the full variable domain: NAGVMQNPRHLVRRRGQEARLRCSPMKGHSHVYWYRQLPEEGLKFMVYLQKENIIDESGMPKERFSAEFPKEGPSILRIQQVVRGDSAAYFCASSPNDAAANTIYFGEGSWLTVV.